This T cell receptor beta chain was documented in a study of OX40 agonist ivuxolimab in advanced cancers. Clones were sequenced by immunoSEQ multiplex PCR, and TCRdb holds only the in-frame ones, with some missing. This repertoire shows roughly 19,000 clones, more than 65% found once; its top ten account for 35% to 55%. CDR1 and CDR2 from the germline V gene are MNHEY and SMNVEV (reference sequence). The CDR3 runs 15 residues. Trimming took 3 bases from V and 4 from J; bases not matched to a gene: 4. The sample in question was CD4+ or CD8+ T cells sorted from blood, obtained in a trial of the OX40 agonist ivuxolimab. The TCR was taken from an adult with an advanced solid tumor such as melanoma, head and neck, liver or kidney cancer. The genes are TRBV27 and TRBJ2-2; 8 nucleotides align to TRBD1. The CDR3 bases are TGTGCCAGCAGTTTTGGACAGGGCACCACCGGGGAGCTGTTTTTT. Its translation: CASSFGQGTTGELFF.